This T cell receptor beta chain originates from a study of T cell responses to AZD1222 COVID-19 vaccine. Here immunoSEQ multiplex PCR was the method, and the copy in TCRdb shows in-frame clones only, minus some. The profile shows 150,000 to 200,000 clones, around nine tenths of them singletons. V lost 2 bases to trimming and J lost 0 bases, with 13 bases between them. Germline CDR1 is LNHDA and CDR2 is SQIVND (reference sequence). This CDR3 is 16 amino acids long. The sequence came from an adult in good health. Sample: peripheral blood, taken on day 0 of AZD1222 vaccination. The V gene is TRBV19, the J gene TRBJ1-1, with D unresolved. The CDR3 bases are TGTGCCAGTAGTATACCCGGGCCGGGAGTGAACACTGAAGCTTTCTTT. This encodes CASSIPGPGVNTEAFF. Supplemented by reference TRBV19 and TRBJ1-1, the full variable domain reads DGGITQSPKYLFRKEGQNVTLSCEQNLNHDAMYWYRQDPGQGLRLIYYSQIVNDFQKGDIAEGYSVSREKKESFPLTVTSAQKNPTAFYLCASSIPGPGVNTEAFFGQGTRLTVV.